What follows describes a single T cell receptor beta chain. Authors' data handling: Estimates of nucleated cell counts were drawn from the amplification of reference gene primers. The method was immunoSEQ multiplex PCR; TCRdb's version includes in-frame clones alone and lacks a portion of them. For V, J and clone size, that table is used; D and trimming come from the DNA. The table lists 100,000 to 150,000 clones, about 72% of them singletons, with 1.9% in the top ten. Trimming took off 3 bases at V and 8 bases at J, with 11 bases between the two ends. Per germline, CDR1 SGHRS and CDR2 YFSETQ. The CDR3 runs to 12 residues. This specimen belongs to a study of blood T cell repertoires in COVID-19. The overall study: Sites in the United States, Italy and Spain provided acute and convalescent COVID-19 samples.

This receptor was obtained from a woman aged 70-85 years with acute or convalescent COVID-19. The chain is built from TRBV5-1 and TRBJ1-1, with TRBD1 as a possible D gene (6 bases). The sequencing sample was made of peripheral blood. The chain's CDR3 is CASSYTGSEAFF. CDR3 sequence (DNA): TGCGCCAGCAGCTATACAGGGTCGGAAGCTTTCTTT.